These 11 T cell receptor beta chains were sequenced from one sample in a study of shared clonotypes between healthy human individuals (dated by TCRdb to 2019 to 2021). Receptor amplification or capture employed the immunoSEQ multiplex PCR assay. This is the immuneACCESS table as TCRdb keeps it, with only in-frame sequences that have V and J called. A part of the clones is gone; compared with another copy, unresolved V genes explain less than half, and the rest is unexplained. This sample gives about 2.2 million clones in total; about 93% of them show up just once. The leading ten clones occupy more than 1.5% of the sample. CD8 naive samples consisted of CD45RO-negative cells that were positively selected for CCR7, yielding a CD45RA+CCR7+ population without TemRA cells. The specimen sequenced was naive CD8+ T cells from PBMCs. The cell subset or site label on this specimen signifies: CD45RA+CCR7+. Source of these receptors: a man aged 18 to 30 in good health. Some clones in this sample may be carry-over from other donors' samples.

The chain uses TRBV14 and TRBJ1-4, with D possibly TRBD1 on 5 matching bases. Trimming stripped 0 bases from V and 8 bases from J, with 10 bases between. The CDR3 spans 14 residues. CDR1 and CDR2 (germline): SGHDN, FVKESK. The CDR3 region is CASSQDLRDEKLFF. In DNA form, the CDR3 reads TGTGCCAGCAGCCAAGATCTTAGGGACGAAAAACTGTTTTTT.

This clone was observed a handful of times. This chain joins TRBV4-3 and TRBJ1-1, with TRBD1 identical over 8 bases. Germline V gene data show CDR1 as LGHNA and CDR2 as YSLEER. V lost 4 bases to trimming and J lost 0 bases; unmatched junction nucleotides: 4. The CDR3 is 15 amino acids. The CDR3 reads CASSPRTGLNTEAFF. The DNA for the CDR3 is TGCGCCAGCAGCCCCCGGACAGGGCTGAACACTGAAGCTTTCTTT.

The chain uses TRBV15 and TRBJ2-1; maybe TRBD1 (5 bases). Germline loops: CDR1 LNHNV, CDR2 YYDKDF (reference sequence). The CDR3 covers 15 residues. Trimming shortened V by 0 bases and J by 8 bases, and 14 bases separated the two germline ends. The CDR3 DNA reads TGTGCCACCAGCAGAGATCTACAGGTGGACCATGAGCAGTTCTTC. This sequence encodes CATSRDLQVDHEQFF.

This chain uses TRBV5-6 with TRBJ1-1; D not certain. The V gene's germline CDR1 is SGHDT and CDR2 YYEEEE. There are 12 residues in the CDR3. V was pared by 0 bases and J by 10 bases, with 10 bases between. This CDR3 reads CASSLGGVGAFF. As DNA, the CDR3 is TGTGCCAGCAGCTTGGGGGGAGTAGGAGCTTTCTTT.

This sequence joins TRBV7-9 and TRBJ1-1, with 10 nucleotides matching TRBD1. Germline V gene data show CDR1 as SEHNR and CDR2 as FQNEAQ (reference sequence). This CDR3 has 18 amino acids. J was trimmed by 1 base and V by 7 bases; bases with no gene match: 15. The CDR3 nucleotides read TGTGCCAGCACCCCAACCGGGACAGGGGTACCCAAGAACACTGAAGCTTTCTTT. Protein: CASTPTGTGVPKNTEAFF.

V gene TRBV6-1 combines with J gene TRBJ1-3; 7 nucleotides match TRBD1. Germline trimming cut 6 bases from V and 0 bases from J; bases unmatched to any gene: 5. CDR3 length: 15 residues. Germline-derived CDR1 and CDR2 are MNHNS and SASEGT. The CDR3 nucleotides are TGTGCCAGCAGCTGGGACAGAACCTCTGGAAACACCATATATTTT. This codes for CASSWDRTSGNTIYF.

V usage is TRBV14 and J usage is TRBJ1-5, with a possible D match to TRBD1 (6 bases). The CDR3 covers 18 residues. Germline CDR1 SGHDN, CDR2 FVKESK. With 1 base removed from V and 7 bases from J, the gap between germline ends came to 23 bases. The CDR3 loop is CASSQGVQGTSRGQPQHF. As DNA, the CDR3 is TGTGCCAGCAGCCAAGGGGTACAGGGAACCTCTAGGGGACAGCCCCAGCATTTT.

The V gene is TRBV2, the J gene TRBJ1-5, with TRBD1 as a possible D gene (6 bases). The CDR3 spans 16 residues. CDR1 and CDR2 from the germline V gene are SNHLY and FYNNEI. Trimming removed 2 bases at V and 0 bases at J, with 11 bases between. The CDR3, as DNA: TGTGCCAGCAGTGAACAACAGGGCTATAGCAATCAGCCCCAGCATTTT. Translation gives CASSEQQGYSNQPQHF.

As to this clone: At the DNA level, this CDR3 is encoded by other sequences in the same sample as well. For the CDR3, the DNA is TGTGCCTGGAGTGTAGGAGCAGGACACCACGCCCAGCATTTT. It specifies CAWSVGAGHHAQHF. The J gene is TRBJ1-5, the V gene TRBV30; D perhaps matches TRBD1 (5 bases). Between the trimmed V and J ends, which lost 0 bases and 11 bases, there was a span of 17 bases. This CDR3 spans 14 amino acids. Looked up from germline, CDR1 is GTSNPN and CDR2 is SVGIG (reference sequence).

V gene TRBV6-1 combines with J gene TRBJ2-5, with 9 bases that match TRBD2. V was pared by 1 base and J by 1 base, with 4 bases of the junction left unmatched. CDR1 and CDR2 from the germline V gene are MNHNS and SASEGT. This CDR3 contains 16 residues. In DNA, the CDR3 is TGTGCCAGCAGTGAAGAAGGTAGCGGGGGCCAAGAGACCCAGTACTTC. This sequence encodes CASSEEGSGGQETQYF.

The rearrangement uses TRBV6-5 and TRBJ1-1; unclear D gene. The CDR3 covers 13 residues. V was shortened by 2 bases and J by 2 bases, with 6 bases between the two germline ends. The germline gives CDR1 MNHEY, CDR2 SVGAGI. Here the CDR3 reads CASSYRPNTEAFF. Written as DNA, the CDR3 is TGTGCCAGCAGTTACAGGCCAAACACTGAAGCTTTCTTT.